This T cell receptor (beta chain) was retrieved from a study of T cells after yellow fever vaccination. This clonotype has at least ten counts. Its antigen is as yet unknown. Deletions cut 6 bases from V and 1 base from J, with 11 bases between. The germline CDR1 and CDR2 sequences are MNHEY and SMNVEV (reference sequence). The CDR3 loop spans 14 amino acids. Study observations and caveats: Reappearance after the booster was observed for most primary-vaccination clones (roughly 97% CD4, over 70% CD8). Clonotypes found in both CD4 and CD8 compartments made up a small share.

MiXCR was run by TCRdb on the 5' RACE reads, yielding one entry per CDR3 protein. Among 230,000 or so distinct CDR3 sequences listed, roughly 6.3% were seen once. The clonotype was recovered from a man between 25 and 39 years old who received the YFV17D yellow fever vaccine. Sequences were derived from CD4+ T cells sorted from PBMCs, sampled on the day of the yellow fever booster vaccination. The chain has TRBV27 and TRBJ2-3, with unresolved D. The CDR3: CASRVSHGTDTQYF. The DNA of the CDR3 is TGTGCCAGCAGAGTCAGTCATGGCACAGATACGCAGTATTTT.